Listed here are 17 T cell receptor beta chains from one sample, sequenced in a study of T cells in Graves' hyperthyroidism and ophthalmopathy. Amplified TCR beta CDR3 regions derived from RNA transcripts. A set of HTBI primers served as the primers for a first-round RT-PCR of the TCR CDR3. TCRdb re-called the multiplex PCR reads with MiXCR, one entry per CDR3 protein. The table lists roughly 500,000 distinct CDR3 sequences, around 46% of them singletons, with 15% to 20% in the top ten. The sample was peripheral blood or thyroid tissue (not recorded which). These receptor sequences come from an adult woman with Graves' disease, either hyperthyroidism or ophthalmopathy (not recorded which).

CDR3 DNA: TGCAGTGCTCCTGGGACAGGGAACTACGAGCAGTACTTC. Its protein is CSAPGTGNYEQYF. The rearrangement uses TRBV20-1 and TRBJ2-7; 9 nucleotides match TRBD1. The germline CDR1 and CDR2 sequences are DFQATT and SNEGSKA (reference sequence). The CDR3 spans 13 residues. The ends lost 5 bases at V and 3 bases at J; junction bases unmatched: 5.

This clonotype was found many times. This sequence joins TRBV19 and TRBJ1-3; the D is unclear. The CDR3 totals 13 residues. Germline values: CDR1 LNHDA, CDR2 SQIVND (reference sequence). V was cut by 7 bases and J by 0 bases, with 7 bases left in between. The CDR3 spells CASIRSSGNTIYF. In DNA form, the CDR3 reads TGTGCCAGTATCCGGAGCTCTGGAAACACCATATATTTT.

This clonotype has ten or more counts. The V gene is TRBV6-5, the J gene TRBJ1-5; D unresolved. Germline-derived CDR1 and CDR2 are MNHEY and SVGAGI. V lost 5 bases and J 0 bases, leaving 11 bases between the germline ends. The CDR3 consists of 15 residues. The CDR3 loop reads CASSLYRNSNQPQHF. The CDR3 DNA follows: TGTGCCAGCAGTCTATATCGAAATAGCAATCAGCCCCAGCATTTT.

The V and J genes are TRBV19 and TRBJ1-5; D unresolved. The CDR3 loop spans 14 amino acids. Germline V gene lookup returns CDR1 LNHDA and CDR2 SQIVND (reference sequence). Trimming left V 3 bases short and J 6 bases short, with 12 bases between. This CDR3 reads CASSMAGRFQPQHF. DNA for the CDR3: TGTGCCAGTAGTATGGCTGGGCGGTTTCAGCCCCAGCATTTT.

The rearrangement joins TRBV7-8 to TRBJ1-5; possible D gene TRBD1, 6 bases. This CDR3 is 15 amino acids long. Germline lookup yields CDR1 SGHVS and CDR2 FQNEAQ. The V end was cut by 6 bases, the J end by 7 bases, with 19 bases between. The CDR3 coding sequence is TGTGCCAGCAGTTGGGGGGCAGCAGGGAGGCAGCCCCAGCATTTT. Its protein is CASSWGAAGRQPQHF. The full variable domain, rest sourced from reference TRBV7-8 and TRBJ1-5, is GAGVSQSPRYKVAKRGQDVALRCDPISGHVSLFWYQQALGQGPEFLTYFQNEAQLDKSGLPSDRFFAERPEGSVSTLKIQRTQQEDSAVYLCASSWGAAGRQPQHFGDGTRLSIL.

The chain is built from TRBV9 and TRBJ1-6; 7 bases are a match to TRBD1. The CDR3 is made up of 15 amino acids. Germline V lookup: CDR1 SGDLS, CDR2 YYNGEE. After removal of 0 bases from V and 7 bases from J, the junction contained 4 bases not matched to a gene. The CDR3 spells CASSVGGTANSPLHF. CDR3 sequence (DNA): TGTGCCAGCAGCGTAGGAGGGACAGCCAATTCACCCCTCCACTTT.

The genes are TRBV7-2 and TRBJ1-3; D gene ambiguous. Germline values: CDR1 SGHTA, CDR2 FQGNSA. Trimming shortened V by 0 bases and J by 4 bases, and 4 bases separated the two germline ends. CDR3 length equals 13 residues. CDR3 sequence (DNA): TGTGCCAGCAGCTTAGCAACCGGAAACACCATATATTTT. This gives the protein CASSLATGNTIYF.

At least ten counts were recorded for this clonotype. The junction differs from germline at one of its ends, possibly a read error. The V and J genes are TRBV20-1 and TRBJ2-7, with 10 bases lining up with TRBD2. The CDR3 loop spans 9 amino acids. Germline V gives CDR1 DFQATT, CDR2 SNEGSKA (reference sequence). The CDR3 here is CSAAPSGRF. The CDR3 nucleotides read TGCAGTGCTGCCCCTAGCGGGAGATTC.

This clonotype was seen only once. The chain links TRBV9 to TRBJ2-5; D unclear. This CDR3 contains 15 residues. V was cut by 3 bases and J by 4 bases, with 16 bases left in between. Per germline, CDR1 SGDLS and CDR2 YYNGEE. For the CDR3, the DNA is TGTGCCAGCAGCGCCTCCCCGGGCCCTGTAGAGACCCAGTACTTC. It encodes CASSASPGPVETQYF.

The CDR3 loop reads CASSLPGQGKAFF. The CDR3 DNA reads TGCGCCAGCTCCCTCCCTGGACAGGGTAAAGCTTTCTTT. This chain connects TRBV10-2 to TRBJ1-1, with 8 bases aligning to TRBD1. Looked up from germline, CDR1 is WSHSY and CDR2 is SAAADI. This CDR3 has 13 amino acids. V dropped 8 bases and J dropped 9; count of bases not matched to a gene: 11.

The chain couples TRBV25-1 to TRBJ1-1; D is possibly TRBD1 (6 bases). V dropped 8 bases and J dropped 3 bases, with 10 bases sitting between them. The CDR3 covers 12 residues. The V gene's germline CDR1 is MGHDK and CDR2 SYGVNS. The CDR3 sequence is CASDTGYTEAFF. The CDR3 bases are TGTGCCAGCGATACAGGGTACACTGAAGCTTTCTTT.

The gene calls are TRBV6-1 and TRBJ2-7; a weak D match, TRBD2 (6 bases). Germline CDR1 and CDR2: MNHNS and SASEGT. The CDR3 is 16 amino acids. Trimming left V 5 bases short and J 3 bases short, with 20 bases between. The CDR3 sequence: CASSYRGGASYYEQYF. DNA for the CDR3: TGTGCCAGCAGTTACCGCGGAGGGGCCAGTTACTACGAGCAGTACTTC.

The sample holds a few counts of this clonotype. V gene TRBV10-3 combines with J gene TRBJ2-3, with 9 bases lining up with TRBD2. The V gene's germline CDR1 is ENHRY and CDR2 SYGVKD. The CDR3 length is 16 residues. The V segment lost 2 bases and the J segment 5 bases; nucleotides outside the gene matches: 8. The CDR3 protein is CAISEEVAGVEDTQYF. The DNA of the CDR3 is TGTGCCATCAGTGAGGAAGTAGCGGGAGTGGAAGATACGCAGTATTTT.

The chain recombines TRBV15 with TRBJ2-1; D is perhaps TRBD1 or TRBD2 (6 bases each). Germline CDR1 is LNHNV and CDR2 is YYDKDF (reference sequence). This CDR3 is built from 14 residues. The V end was cut by 2 bases, the J end by 12 bases, with 17 bases between. CDR3 amino acids: CATSRPGGDIAQFF. The CDR3 DNA sequence: TGTGCCACCAGCAGACCCGGAGGGGACATTGCGCAGTTCTTC.

As for this clonotype: This likely comes from a read error, as the CDR3 has no conserved phenylalanine or tryptophan at its end. The chain is built from TRBV2 and TRBJ1-6; D not resolved. The CDR3 has 14 amino acids. Germline CDR1 SNHLY, CDR2 FYNNEI. CDR3 in amino acids: CTSSSGSGNSPLHC. For the CDR3, the DNA is TGTACCAGCAGTTCCGGATCCGGTAATTCACCCCTCCACTGT.

Turning to this clonotype: This likely comes from a read error, as the CDR3 has no conserved phenylalanine or tryptophan at its end. J is TRBJ1-6 and V is TRBV6-1; D remains ambiguous. The germline V gene has CDR1 MNHNS and CDR2 SASEGT. The CDR3 is 13 residues long. The CDR3 region has the DNA TGTGCCAGCCGTGACCTACAGAATTCACCCCTCCACTCT. Translating gives CASRDLQNSPLHS.

The chain couples TRBV25-1 to TRBJ1-2, with no clear D. The germline CDR1 and CDR2 sequences are MGHDK and SYGVNS. With 7 bases removed from V and 1 base from J, the gap between germline ends came to 13 bases. The CDR3 is 14 residues long. The CDR3 protein is CASTQTALNYGYTF. The CDR3 bases are TGTGCCAGCACCCAGACGGCCCTTAACTATGGCTACACCTTC.